This T cell receptor beta chain was captured in a study of cytomegalovirus exposure and HLA in healthy donors. Study background: Most donors, 81% of 398 genotyped, fell in the Caucasian-associated ancestry cluster. Study-wide findings and caveats: In a later analysis, donors in an Asian-associated ancestry cluster reportedly had fewer N-insertions in productive TCRs than the cohort mean. Later analysis demonstrated an association between a missense DCLRE1C variant and TCR beta V- and J-gene trimming.

The study ran its PCR with 60 Vbeta and 13 Jbeta primers. TCRdb's copy holds only in-frame clones and misses some; the assay was immunoSEQ multiplex PCR. The table has 150,000 or so clones, roughly 80% seen once; the top ten hold around an eighth. Comment on this clone: Its matching antigen is unknown.

The sample comprised PBMCs. This TCR derives from a middle-aged man in good health and CMV-seropositive.

CDR3 nucleotides: TGTGCCAGCAGCCAAAGCCTCTCCGCCTACGAGCAGTACTTC. Translated, it gives CASSQSLSAYEQYF. This rearrangement joins TRBV4-2 to TRBJ2-7; no clear D gene. The CDR3 is 14 residues long. Per the germline V gene, CDR1 is LGHNA and CDR2 is YNFKEQ. V gave up 2 bases and J gave up 2 bases, with 10 bases separating them.